Listed here are 6 T cell receptor beta chains from one sample, sequenced in a study of a mutant IDH1 vaccine in newly diagnosed glioma. Some clones are missing from TCRdb's copy, which holds only in-frame ones; the method was immunoSEQ multiplex PCR. The data hold about 94,000 clones, with roughly 86% observed a single time. Time point meaning: week 47, end of study. In the vaccine, a single dose held 300 ug of the mutant IDH1 20-mer peptide, along with topical imiquimod. These receptors have no identified antigens. The sample here was PBMCs, taken from a glioma patient whose treatment included an IDH1 peptide vaccine. These TCRs come from a woman aged 50 to 60 with glioma.

The rearrangement joins TRBV28 to TRBJ2-2, with D perhaps assigned TRBD1 or TRBD2 (6 bases each). The CDR3 length is 15 residues. Trimming took 2 bases from V and 4 from J, leaving 11 bases between them. Germline CDR1 and CDR2: MDHEN and SYDVKM. CDR3 sequence (DNA): TGTGCCAGCAGTTTAGTACAGGGAGGCACCGGGGAGCTGTTTTTT. It translates to CASSLVQGGTGELFF.

The sample holds one count of this clone. The V and J genes are TRBV2 and TRBJ2-1; 7 nucleotides line up with TRBD1. CDR3 length: 16 amino acids. CDR1 and CDR2 from the germline V gene are SNHLY and FYNNEI. After removal of 0 bases from V and 9 bases from J, the junction contained 11 bases not matched to a gene. CDR3: CASSEAPRDSPGEQFF. CDR3 in DNA: TGTGCCAGCAGTGAAGCGCCCCGGGACAGTCCAGGTGAGCAGTTCTTC.

The gene calls are TRBV13 and TRBJ2-1; D unresolved. CDR1 PRHDT and CDR2 FYEKMQ come from the germline V gene (reference sequence). Trimming took 5 bases from V and 4 from J, leaving 12 bases between them. This CDR3 is built from 14 residues. CDR3 amino acids: CASSLYKGYNEQFF. In DNA form, the CDR3 reads TGTGCCAGCAGCCTCTACAAGGGTTACAATGAGCAGTTCTTC.

In its sample, this clone was seen once. The chain joins TRBV19 to TRBJ2-1, with 8 positions matching TRBD2. Per the germline V gene, CDR1 is LNHDA and CDR2 is SQIVND (reference sequence). V lost 6 bases, J lost 8 bases, and 12 bases stayed unmatched. The CDR3 contains 15 residues. CDR3 nucleotide sequence: TGTGCCAGTAGCCTGCCGGGACTAGGCCCCCATGAGCAGTTCTTC. Its protein product is CASSLPGLGPHEQFF.

This clone was counted a single time. The chain has TRBV27 and TRBJ2-1; weak D call: TRBD1 (6 bases). The CDR3 contains 13 residues. V dropped 4 bases and J dropped 9 bases, with 13 bases sitting between them. CDR1 is MNHEY and CDR2 is SMNVEV in the germline V gene (reference sequence). As DNA, the CDR3 is TGTGCCAGCAGTTCGTACAGGGACGGTGAGCAGTTCTTC. It codes for CASSSYRDGEQFF.

The CDR3 sequence: CASSEQLNQPQHF. The CDR3 nucleotides are TGTGCCAGCAGTGAACAGCTGAATCAGCCCCAGCATTTT. J is TRBJ1-5 and V is TRBV6-1; D call uncertain. With 2 bases removed from V and 4 bases from J, the gap between germline ends came to 6 bases. The germline V gene encodes CDR1 MNHNS and CDR2 SASEGT. This CDR3 has 13 residues.